The 13 T cell receptor beta chains listed next were all sequenced from one sample in a study of PD-1 blockade in classical Hodgkin lymphoma. The assay was immunoSEQ multiplex PCR, and TCRdb's table has in-frame clones only and misses some. The sample records fewer than 80,000 clones, 71% being singletons. Patients all relapsed after autologous stem cell transplantation, and there was variation in brentuximab vedotin exposure. The sequencing here drew on peripheral blood mononuclear cells (PBMCs), taken before the second cycle of nivolumab. These receptors were collected from a human donor with classical Hodgkin lymphoma.

The count of this clone is one. The rearrangement joins TRBV6-1 to TRBJ1-2; D call uncertain. CDR3 length equals 15 residues. V lost 4 bases, J lost 4 bases, and 16 bases lay in between. Germline V gives CDR1 MNHNS, CDR2 SASEGT. This chain's CDR3 is CASSVRPLGGYGYTF. The CDR3 coding sequence is TGTGCCAGCAGTGTTCGACCTCTAGGCGGCTATGGCTACACCTTC.

This clone showed up just once. V gene TRBV6-5 combines with J gene TRBJ1-2; the match to TRBD1 covers 9 bases. The germline V gene encodes CDR1 MNHEY and CDR2 SVGAGI. This CDR3 comprises 14 residues. V dropped 7 bases and J dropped 3; count of bases not matched to a gene: 6. The CDR3 sequence: CASTPGQGYYGYTF. In DNA form, the CDR3 reads TGTGCCAGCACCCCTGGACAGGGGTACTATGGCTACACCTTC.

This clone was observed a few times. J is TRBJ1-1 and V is TRBV5-5; TRBD1 might be the D (6 bases). The germline CDR1 and CDR2 sequences are SGHKS and YYEKEE (reference sequence). The CDR3 is made up of 15 amino acids. Deletions cut 6 bases from V and 4 bases from J, with 19 bases between. For the CDR3, the DNA is TGTGCCAGCACCGTACAGGGAGTAGGGATCACTGAAGCTTTCTTT. Amino acids: CASTVQGVGITEAFF.

V is TRBV29-1 and J is TRBJ2-7; D remains ambiguous. The CDR3 length is 12 residues. The germline gives CDR1 SQVTM, CDR2 ANQGSEA. The ends were cut back, 7 bases at V and 0 bases at J, with 10 bases in the middle. The CDR3 loop reads CSAFSSSYEQYF. CDR3 nucleotides: TGCAGCGCCTTCTCAAGCTCCTACGAGCAGTACTTC.

The genes are TRBV5-1 and TRBJ2-7; D might be TRBD2 (5 bases). V was clipped by 4 bases and J by 7 bases, with 12 bases between them. CDR1 is SGHRS, CDR2 YFSETQ, per germline. This CDR3 has 12 amino acids. CDR3 nucleotides: TGCGCCAGCAGCCCCGCGACGGGGGAGCAGTACTTC. It is translated as CASSPATGEQYF.

J is TRBJ2-1 and V is TRBV21-1; TRBD1 is the table's D call and was not checked against the DNA. TRBV21-1 is an annotated pseudogene. This CDR3 is built from 19 residues. CDR3 residues: CASSKQDRGHRTNNNEQFF. For the CDR3, the DNA is TGTGCCAGCAGCAAACAGGACAGGGGGCATCGAACAAATAACAATGAGCAGTTCTTC.

CDR3 DNA: TGTGCCAGCAGCTCGTATCGGACGGAGTCCTACGAGCAGTACTTC. It encodes CASSSYRTESYEQYF. The gene calls are TRBV11-2 and TRBJ2-7, with D hard to call. V lost 4 bases and J 1 base, leaving 14 bases between the germline ends. The CDR3 loop spans 15 amino acids. CDR1 SGHAT and CDR2 FQNNGV come from the germline V gene.

This chain connects TRBV5-8 to TRBJ2-1; D perhaps matches TRBD2 (5 bases). There are 11 residues in the CDR3. CDR1 is SGHTS, CDR2 YDEGEE, per germline. Trimming took off 4 bases at V and 8 bases at J, with 7 bases between the two ends. CDR3 residues: CASSRRDEQFF. CDR3 DNA sequence: TGTGCCAGCAGCAGGCGGGATGAGCAGTTCTTC.

The chain links TRBV9 to TRBJ2-5, with TRBD2 identical over 12 bases. J was trimmed by 2 bases and V by 0 bases; bases with no gene match: 8. Germline-derived CDR1 and CDR2 are SGDLS and YYNGEE. The CDR3 spans 18 residues. The CDR3 DNA reads as TGTGCCAGCAGCGTAGGGCTAGCGGGGGGGCCGAGGCAAGAGACCCAGTACTTC. It translates to CASSVGLAGGPRQETQYF.

The chain is built from TRBV5-1 and TRBJ1-1, with 8 nucleotides matching TRBD1. The length of the CDR3 is 15 residues. J gave up 4 bases and V 2 bases, and 7 bases lay outside the gene matches. Germline-derived CDR1 and CDR2 are SGHRS and YFSETQ. Here the CDR3 reads CASSLVQGGSTEAFF. CDR3 coding DNA: TGCGCCAGCAGCTTAGTACAGGGGGGGAGCACTGAAGCTTTCTTT.

V is TRBV18 and J is TRBJ2-7; possible D gene TRBD2, 6 bases. Per the germline V gene, CDR1 is KGHSH and CDR2 is LQKENI. CDR3 size: 18 residues. Between the trimmed V and J ends, which lost 3 bases and 5 bases, there was a span of 26 bases. CDR3 in DNA: TGTGCCAGCTCACCGGAGGGGCCACGGAGTAGCTTCCAGCACGAGCAGTACTTC. Translated: CASSPEGPRSSFQHEQYF.

The V call is TRBV10-3, the J call TRBJ2-7; TRBD1 aligns across 7 bases. V lost 0 bases, J lost 6 bases, and 5 bases stayed unmatched. CDR1 is ENHRY, CDR2 SYGVKD, per germline. There are 14 residues in the CDR3. As DNA, the CDR3 is TGTGCCATCAGTGAGTCAACAGGGGTGGCCGAGCAGTACTTC. Its protein product is CAISESTGVAEQYF.

The chain couples TRBV7-9 to TRBJ2-1; no firm D call. V was trimmed by 5 bases and J by 11 bases, leaving 16 bases between them. Germline V gene lookup returns CDR1 SEHNR and CDR2 FQNEAQ (reference sequence). The CDR3 is 13 residues long. The CDR3, as DNA: TGTGCCAGCAGCCAACCGTGGGCCGAGAAGCAGTTCTTC. Its protein is CASSQPWAEKQFF.